This T cell receptor (beta chain) derives from a study of response to subunit inactivated influenza vaccine. Study findings and constraints: The authors proposed limited new T cell recruitment per seasonal influenza vaccination.

As concerns this clonotype: What it binds is not known.

Germline CDR1 is DFQATT and CDR2 is SNEGSKA (reference sequence). The CDR3 is made up of 17 amino acids. The V gene lost 6 bases and the J gene lost 0 bases, with 21 bases spanning the gap. Via MiXCR, TCRdb re-called the RT-PCR reads, giving one row per CDR3 protein. The sample lists approximately 700,000 distinct CDR3 sequences; roughly 14% were seen once. Sample: PBMCs from blood, taken less than 15 days before vaccination. The clonotype originates from a man aged 50 to 60 who received an inactivated influenza vaccine. The V gene is TRBV20-1, the J gene TRBJ2-1; no firm D call. CDR3 nucleotides: TGCAGTGCCTACCTGGGTATGGCCCTAGGCTCCTACAATGAGCAGTTCTTC. This sequence encodes CSAYLGMALGSYNEQFF.